The clone carrying this T cell receptor (beta chain) was observed a few times. These data originate in a study of blood T cell repertoires in COVID-19. V shed 5 bases and J 5 bases; nucleotides not matched to a gene: 4. The CDR3 is made up of 14 amino acids. Germline values: CDR1 SGHNT, CDR2 YENEEA. Measured with immunoSEQ multiplex PCR; TCRdb has only the in-frame clones, and not every one. In the table there are about 100,000 clones, around 85% of which are singletons. The clonotype was recovered from a man aged 50-60 years with active or convalescent COVID-19. V is TRBV11-3 and J is TRBJ2-2, with TRBD2 matching 8 bases. Material for sequencing was peripheral blood. CDR3 bases: TGTGCCAGCAGCCGGACTAGCACTACCGGGGAGCTGTTTTTT. The encoded protein is CASSRTSTTGELFF.